The 21 T cell receptor beta chains below all came from one sample that was sequenced in a study of blood T cell repertoires in COVID-19 (dated by TCRdb to 2018 to 2020). Libraries were prepared through the immunoSEQ multiplex PCR assay. TCRdb retrieved this table from immuneACCESS and kept in-frame rearrangements only. Not all clones are present; in checked studies, unresolved V genes account for under half, and no reason is known for the remainder. The sample yields roughly 150,000 clones; around 74% were counted once. The leading ten clones occupy around 8% of the sample. Sequencing was performed on peripheral blood. The receptors derive from a woman between 55 and 75 years old with COVID-19, enrolled during active disease.

CDR3 sequence: CASSTGTSEKLFF. In DNA, the CDR3 is TGTGCCAGTAGTACCGGGACATCCGAAAAACTGTTTTTT. The V gene is TRBV19, the J gene TRBJ1-4; tentatively, D is TRBD1 (6 bases). Trimming removed 4 bases at V and 8 bases at J, with 11 bases between. Per germline, CDR1 LNHDA and CDR2 SQIVND (reference sequence). This CDR3 comprises 13 residues.

A single count supports this clone. The chain joins TRBV3-1 (or the pseudogene TRBV3-2) to TRBJ1-3; 8 bases are shared with TRBD1. The germline CDR1 and CDR2 sequences are LGHDT and YNNKEL (reference sequence). The CDR3 is 16 residues long. The ends lost 2 bases at V and 5 bases at J; junction bases unmatched: 8. The CDR3 loop reads CASSQSRTGPRNTIYF. The DNA for the CDR3 is TGTGCCAGCAGCCAAAGTAGGACAGGGCCAAGAAACACCATATATTTT.

V gene TRBV7-9 combines with J gene TRBJ2-7, with a possible D match to TRBD2 (5 bases). The CDR3 consists of 15 residues. V lost 5 bases, J lost 5 bases, and 19 bases lay in between. CDR1 SEHNR and CDR2 FQNEAQ come from the germline V gene (reference sequence). The CDR3 nucleotides read TGTGCCAGCAGCCTCAGAGGGAGTAGGATCGACGAGCAGTACTTC. It specifies CASSLRGSRIDEQYF.

The chain recombines TRBV5-8 with TRBJ2-3; 9 positions agree with TRBD2. The germline CDR1 and CDR2 sequences are SGHTS and YDEGEE. V lost 4 bases to trimming and J lost 4 bases; unmatched junction nucleotides: 10. The CDR3 has 16 residues. The CDR3 reads CASSKRPAGGPDTQYF. For the CDR3, the DNA is TGTGCCAGCAGCAAAAGGCCAGCGGGAGGCCCAGATACGCAGTATTTT.

The V call is TRBV5-1, the J call TRBJ2-2, with 8 bases matching TRBD2. V trimming: 0 bases; J trimming: 5 bases; junction bases outside the gene matches: 3. CDR1 is SGHRS, CDR2 YFSETQ, per germline. This CDR3 is 15 amino acids long. As DNA, the CDR3 is TGCGCCAGCAGCTTGGACGGGAGGGTTACCGGGGAGCTGTTTTTT. This encodes CASSLDGRVTGELFF.

A few counts support this clone. This chain connects TRBV28 to TRBJ2-7, with 10 positions matching TRBD1. Germline CDR1 reads MDHEN; CDR2 reads SYDVKM. J gave up 5 bases and V 5 bases, and 12 bases lay outside the gene matches. The CDR3 covers 16 residues. The CDR3 reads CASSPLDGQGVNEQYF. The CDR3 nucleotides are TGTGCCAGCAGTCCTCTCGACGGACAGGGGGTAAACGAGCAGTACTTC.

This clone has only one observation. The chain joins TRBV20-1 to TRBJ2-1; tentatively, D is TRBD2 (5 bases). V lost 3 bases and J lost 4, with 13 bases in between. CDR1 DFQATT and CDR2 SNEGSKA come from the germline V gene (reference sequence). There are 14 residues in the CDR3. In nucleotides, the CDR3 is TGCAGTGCTAGTTTAAGGGAGTGGTACAATGAGCAGTTCTTC. This translates into CSASLREWYNEQFF.

The J gene is TRBJ2-5, the V gene TRBV23-1; tentatively, D is TRBD2 (6 bases). TRBV23-1 is known as an ORF, though its function is uncertain. Between the trimmed V and J ends, which lost 0 bases and 2 bases, there was a span of 13 bases. This CDR3 comprises 16 residues. CDR3: CASSQSGRREQETQYF. CDR3 nucleotides: TGCGCCAGCAGTCAATCAGGGCGGAGGGAACAAGAGACCCAGTACTTC.

The chain is built from TRBV5-4 and TRBJ2-2, with TRBD1 matching 7 bases. V was pared by 4 bases and J by 0 bases, with 6 bases of the junction left unmatched. The CDR3 sequence is 16 residues long. Germline V gene lookup returns CDR1 SGHNT and CDR2 YYREEE (reference sequence). CDR3 coding DNA: TGTGCCAGCAGCCCCGGACAGGTTTCGAACACCGGGGAGCTGTTTTTT. Amino acid sequence: CASSPGQVSNTGELFF.

This clone was seen many times. The rearrangement uses TRBV19 and TRBJ1-1; TRBD1 is a possible D gene (6 bases). From germline, CDR1 is LNHDA and CDR2 SQIVND (reference sequence). Trimming shortened V by 4 bases and J by 5 bases, and 17 bases separated the two germline ends. This CDR3 has 15 residues. CDR3 DNA sequence: TGTGCCAGTAGTACCCTCGGGGGGCGCAGGACTGAAGCTTTCTTT. This sequence encodes CASSTLGGRRTEAFF.

This clone was detected many times. This CDR3 is CASSPRTGTNSPLHF. In DNA, the CDR3 is TGTGCCAGCAGCCCGCGGACAGGGACCAATTCACCCCTCCACTTT. This chain uses TRBV7-6 with TRBJ1-6; 8 bases map to TRBD1. Germline lookup yields CDR1 SGHVS and CDR2 FNYEAQ. The CDR3 runs to 15 residues. Trimming took 5 bases from V and 7 from J; bases not matched to a gene: 7.

The chain has TRBV28 and TRBJ2-2, with a possible D match to TRBD2 (6 bases). The CDR3 is made up of 12 amino acids. Germline V gene lookup returns CDR1 MDHEN and CDR2 SYDVKM. The germline V and J ends were trimmed by 10 bases and 11 bases, with 17 bases remaining between them. The CDR3 spells CATTGGSGELFF. The CDR3 bases are TGTGCCACGACCGGGGGTTCTGGAGAGCTGTTTTTT.

The V and J genes are TRBV15 and TRBJ2-3; 8 bases align to TRBD1. The junction had 8 bases not matched to a gene; V was cut back by 4 bases and J by 2 bases. Germline CDR1 reads LNHNV; CDR2 reads YYDKDF (reference sequence). CDR3 length: 16 residues. The DNA of the CDR3 is TGTGCCACCAGCATAGGCCGGGACAGGCACACAGATACGCAGTATTTT. Its protein product is CATSIGRDRHTDTQYF.

This clone occurred a few times. The rearrangement joins TRBV16 to TRBJ2-3; D may be TRBD1 (6 bases). Germline-derived CDR1 and CDR2 are KGHSY and FQNENV. The CDR3 covers 15 residues. V gave up 7 bases and J gave up 2 bases, with 16 bases separating them. For the CDR3, the DNA is TGTGCCAGCAACATCCTGCAGGGGAACACAGATACGCAGTATTTT. This translates into CASNILQGNTDTQYF. Drawing the rest from reference TRBV16 and TRBJ2-3, the complete variable domain is GEEVAQTPKHLVRGEGQKAKLYCAPIKGHSYVFWYQQVLKNEFKFLISFQNENVFDETGMPKERFSAKCLPNSPCSLEIQATKLEDSAVYFCASNILQGNTDTQYFGPGTRLTVL.

The chain combines TRBV7-9 with TRBJ2-2; 8 nucleotides line up with TRBD2. V was clipped by 7 bases and J by 2 bases; unmatched bases: 6. Per germline, CDR1 SEHNR and CDR2 FQNEAQ (reference sequence). The CDR3 is 15 amino acids. DNA of the CDR3: TGTGCCAGCAACGGAGCGGGAGTTAACACCGGGGAGCTGTTTTTT. Protein sequence: CASNGAGVNTGELFF. The whole variable domain, filled in from reference TRBV7-9 and TRBJ2-2, reads DTGVSQNPRHKITKRGQNVTFRCDPISEHNRLYWYRQTLGQGPEFLTYFQNEAQLEKSRLLSDRFSAERPKGSFSTLEIQRTEQGDSAMYLCASNGAGVNTGELFFGEGSRLTVL.

V usage is TRBV6-1 and J usage is TRBJ2-7; 12 bases map to TRBD2. Germline V gene data show CDR1 as MNHNS and CDR2 as SASEGT. J gave up 0 bases and V 4 bases, and 4 bases lay outside the gene matches. The CDR3 is 16 residues long. CDR3 coding DNA: TGTGCCAGCAGTGCCACTAGCGGGAGGACCTCCTACGAGCAGTACTTC. Translation: CASSATSGRTSYEQYF.

The J gene is TRBJ2-1, the V gene TRBV4-2; unclear D gene. Germline V gene sequence: CDR1 LGHNA, CDR2 YNFKEQ. Trimming removed 1 base from V and 6 bases from J, with 4 bases in between. The CDR3 loop spans 12 amino acids. In nucleotides, the CDR3 is TGTGCCAGCAGCCAAGTCAGCAATGAGCAGTTCTTC. This codes for CASSQVSNEQFF.

The rearrangement uses TRBV19 and TRBJ2-2, with D possibly TRBD2 on 7 matching bases. The V gene's germline CDR1 is LNHDA and CDR2 SQIVND (reference sequence). This CDR3 contains 16 residues. Trimming left V 3 bases short and J 2 bases short, with 13 bases between. CDR3 loop: CASSIDGGRNTGELFF. CDR3 nucleotide sequence: TGTGCCAGTAGTATTGACGGGGGGCGTAACACCGGGGAGCTGTTTTTT.

The chain couples TRBV3-1 (or the pseudogene TRBV3-2) to TRBJ2-5, with D possibly matching TRBD2 (7 bases). Germline CDR1 LGHDT, CDR2 YNNKEL (reference sequence). The length of the CDR3 is 20 residues. Trimming took 0 bases from V and 1 from J, leaving 24 bases between them. Here the CDR3 DNA reads TGTGCCAGCAGCCAAGATCACGTGGGGGGGCTAAGCCCAAGCCAAGAGACCCAGTACTTC. The encoded protein is CASSQDHVGGLSPSQETQYF.

The V gene is TRBV18, the J gene TRBJ2-1, with 7 bases lining up with TRBD1. CDR3 length equals 14 residues. The V gene end was trimmed by 2 bases and the J gene end by 9 bases; junction bases not matched to a gene: 7. Germline V gene lookup returns CDR1 KGHSH and CDR2 LQKENI. Written as DNA, the CDR3 is TGTGCCAGCTCACCATACAGAGGGGGCACTGAGCAGTTCTTC. Its protein product is CASSPYRGGTEQFF.

The J gene is TRBJ1-2, the V gene TRBV28; 7 bases match TRBD1. The J segment lost 5 bases and the V segment lost 8 bases, leaving 8 bases of the junction unmatched. The CDR3 loop spans 13 amino acids. Per the germline V gene, CDR1 is MDHEN and CDR2 is SYDVKM. DNA for the CDR3: TGTGCCAGCCTTCAGACAGGGTATTATGGCTACACCTTC. Translation: CASLQTGYYGYTF.